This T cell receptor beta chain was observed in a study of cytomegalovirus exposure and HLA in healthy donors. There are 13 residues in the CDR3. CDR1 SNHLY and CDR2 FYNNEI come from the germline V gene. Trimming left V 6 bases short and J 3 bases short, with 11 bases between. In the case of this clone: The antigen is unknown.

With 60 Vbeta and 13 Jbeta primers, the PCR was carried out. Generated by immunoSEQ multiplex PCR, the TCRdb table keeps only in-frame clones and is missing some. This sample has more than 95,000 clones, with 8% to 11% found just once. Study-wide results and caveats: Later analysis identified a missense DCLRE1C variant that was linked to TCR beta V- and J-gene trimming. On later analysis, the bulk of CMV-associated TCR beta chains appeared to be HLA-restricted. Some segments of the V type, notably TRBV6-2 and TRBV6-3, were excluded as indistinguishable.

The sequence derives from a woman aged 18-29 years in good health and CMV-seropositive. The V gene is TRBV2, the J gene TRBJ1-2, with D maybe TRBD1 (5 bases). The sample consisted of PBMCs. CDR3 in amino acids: CASSLDRDYGYTF. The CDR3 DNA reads TGTGCCAGCAGCTTAGACAGAGACTATGGCTACACCTTC.